This T cell receptor (beta chain) originates from a study of T cells in Graves' hyperthyroidism and ophthalmopathy. Amplified TCR beta CDR3 regions derived from RNA transcripts. First-round RT-PCR targeting the TCR CDR3 was performed with the HTBI primer set. TCRdb passed the multiplex PCR reads through MiXCR, listing each CDR3 protein once. The table has about 840,000 distinct CDR3 sequences, roughly 37% seen once. The sample consisted of blood. The receptor comes from a man aged 18 to 35 with Graves' hyperthyroidism.

The CDR3 is CATSREGMRNTGELFF. CDR3 bases: TGTGCCACCAGCAGAGAAGGGATGAGGAACACCGGGGAGCTGTTTTTT. The rearrangement uses TRBV15 and TRBJ2-2, with D unclear. CDR1 is LNHNV and CDR2 is YYDKDF in the germline V gene (reference sequence). Deletions cut 0 bases from V and 1 base from J, with 9 bases between. This CDR3 spans 16 amino acids.